This is a list of T cell receptor beta chains from one sample in a study of cytomegalovirus exposure and HLA in healthy donors. Only in-frame clones appear in the TCRdb table, and some are missing; sequencing was by immunoSEQ multiplex PCR. The sample lists more than 200,000 clones; approximately 70% were seen once. The sample taken for sequencing was PBMCs. These TCRs come from a man between 35 and 55 years old in good health and CMV-seropositive. Each CDR3 is given with its conserved first and last residue. Each record gives: D gene, J gene, V gene, CDR3 protein, CDR3 DNA. A D gene is named only where the DNA matches it firmly.

>TRBD2|TRBJ2-5|TRBV6-1
CASTPGGLEETQYF
TGTGCCAGCACCCCGGGAGGGTTAGAAGAGACCCAGTACTTC
>TRBD1|TRBJ2-3|TRBV10-2
CASSVGQGTDTQYF
TGCGCCAGCAGTGTTGGACAGGGCACAGATACGCAGTATTTT
>NA|TRBJ1-5|TRBV7-8
CASSLEPPRGNQPQHF
TGTGCCAGCAGCTTAGAACCACCCCGCGGGAATCAGCCCCAGCATTTT
>TRBD1|TRBJ1-2|TRBV27
CASISQGTGTYGYTF
TGTGCCAGCATTTCGCAAGGGACAGGCACTTATGGCTACACCTTC
>TRBD1|TRBJ2-1|TRBV27
CASSPGQSYNEQFF
TGTGCCAGCAGTCCGGGACAGTCCTACAATGAGCAGTTCTTC
>NA|TRBJ2-6|TRBV11-2
CASSPGAFSGANVLTF
TGTGCCAGCAGTCCAGGGGCCTTCTCTGGGGCCAACGTCCTGACTTTC
>TRBD2|TRBJ2-5|TRBV7-9
CASSLARGEVETQYF
TGTGCCAGCAGCTTAGCGCGGGGGGAGGTAGAGACCCAGTACTTC
>NA|TRBJ2-2|TRBV7-9
CASSPWPDTGELFF
TGTGCCAGCAGCCCATGGCCCGACACCGGGGAGCTGTTTTTT
>NA|TRBJ1-6|TRBV6-5
CASKRVGSPLHF
TGTGCCAGCAAGAGGGTGGGTTCACCCCTCCACTTT
>NA|TRBJ2-2|TRBV5-6
CASSFPPPGQPKNTGELFF
TGTGCCAGCAGCTTTCCCCCACCCGGACAGCCTAAGAACACCGGGGAGCTGTTTTTT
>NA|TRBJ2-7|TRBV7-9
CASSPRRGYEQYF
TGTGCCAGCAGCCCAAGGAGGGGCTACGAGCAGTACTTC
>TRBD1|TRBJ1-6|TRBV28
CASSLTGTGALNSPLHF
TGTGCCAGCAGTTTAACCGGGACAGGGGCCCTCAATTCACCCCTCCACTTT